What follows are 27 T cell receptor beta chains derived from one specimen sequenced in a study of shared clonotypes between healthy human individuals. Libraries were prepared by immunoSEQ multiplex PCR; TCRdb keeps only in-frame clonotypes and omits some of them. The sample yields some 660,000 clones, around four fifths seen once. Sequences were obtained from memory CD4+ T cells sorted from blood. Indicated subset: CD45RA-negative fraction. These receptors all stem from a woman aged 25 to 39 in good health.

The chain couples TRBV5-4 to TRBJ2-2; a weak D match, TRBD1 (6 bases). The CDR3 is 16 residues long. V was cut by 4 bases and J by 3 bases, with 16 bases left in between. Germline V lookup: CDR1 SGHNT, CDR2 YYREEE (reference sequence). CDR3 DNA sequence: TGTGCCAGCAGCGGGCCCGGGACACCCCACACCGGGGAGCTGTTTTTT. Translating it yields CASSGPGTPHTGELFF.

The CDR3 sequence is CASSTTSGRSKEQFF. The CDR3 DNA reads as TGTGCCAGTAGCACTACTAGCGGGAGGAGTAAAGAGCAGTTCTTC. The V call is TRBV19, the J call TRBJ2-1; 12 bases match TRBD2. Per germline, CDR1 LNHDA and CDR2 SQIVND (reference sequence). The CDR3 is 15 residues long. V dropped 6 bases and J dropped 10; count of bases not matched to a gene: 10.

V gene TRBV6-6 combines with J gene TRBJ2-5, with D maybe TRBD2 (6 bases). Germline V gives CDR1 MNHNY, CDR2 SVGAGI (reference sequence). The CDR3 length is 14 residues. Trimming stripped 6 bases from V and 2 bases from J, with 13 bases between. The CDR3 DNA reads as TGTGCCAGCAGATGGACGGGACTTCAAGAGACCCAGTACTTC. Amino acids: CASRWTGLQETQYF.

A remark on this clone: Within the sample, other DNA sequences also encode this same CDR3. The rearrangement uses TRBV6-1 and TRBJ1-5; no reliable D call. Trimming pared 2 bases from V and 5 bases from J, leaving 7 bases between. From germline, CDR1 is MNHNS and CDR2 SASEGT. CDR3 length equals 13 residues. The CDR3 here is CASSETEDQPQHF. Here the CDR3 DNA reads TGTGCCAGCAGTGAAACAGAGGATCAGCCCCAGCATTTT.

The J gene is TRBJ1-2, the V gene TRBV28; 9 bases map to TRBD1. V trimming: 7 bases; J trimming: 7 bases; junction bases outside the gene matches: 10. CDR3 length: 14 residues. Germline V gene lookup returns CDR1 MDHEN and CDR2 SYDVKM. The CDR3 DNA reads as TGTGCCAGCACTACGGGACAGGGAGAAGGTGGCTACACCTTC. Protein: CASTTGQGEGGYTF.

This chain joins TRBV20-1 and TRBJ2-1; maybe TRBD1 (5 bases). There are 10 residues in the CDR3. Germline CDR1 reads DFQATT; CDR2 reads SNEGSKA (reference sequence). The CDR3 sequence is CGEGVGEQFF. The CDR3 DNA reads TGCGGAGAAGGGGTCGGTGAGCAGTTCTTC.

The chain joins TRBV18 to TRBJ2-7, with TRBD2 matching over 13 bases. The germline V gene has CDR1 KGHSH and CDR2 LQKENI. V lost 5 bases, J lost 6 bases, and 10 bases stayed unmatched. The CDR3 length is 16 residues. CDR3 loop: CASSNLPGLAGAEQYF. CDR3 nucleotide sequence: TGTGCCAGCTCAAACCTACCAGGACTAGCGGGAGCCGAGCAGTACTTC.

This rearrangement joins TRBV10-3 to TRBJ1-1; 7 nucleotides align to TRBD1. Germline V gene data show CDR1 as ENHRY and CDR2 as SYGVKD. V dropped 10 bases and J dropped 1; count of bases not matched to a gene: 6. This CDR3 is 13 amino acids long. The CDR3 nucleotides are TGTGCCAGCCGACAGGGATCGAACACTGAAGCTTTCTTT. Translating it yields CASRQGSNTEAFF.

The chain uses TRBV6-1 and TRBJ1-4, with D possibly TRBD1 on 5 matching bases. Deletions cut 6 bases from V and 0 bases from J, with 11 bases between. The CDR3 spans 15 residues. The germline V gene encodes CDR1 MNHNS and CDR2 SASEGT. CDR3 sequence reads: CASRGTVTTNEKLFF. The CDR3 nucleotides are TGTGCCAGCAGGGGGACGGTGACAACTAATGAAAAACTGTTTTTT.

CDR3 in amino acids: CASSLGGQVEGYTF. DNA of the CDR3: TGTGCCAGCAGTTTAGGCGGACAGGTTGAGGGCTACACCTTC. The J gene is TRBJ1-2, the V gene TRBV28; the match to TRBD1 covers 7 bases. Germline CDR1 reads MDHEN; CDR2 reads SYDVKM. The ends lost 2 bases at V and 8 bases at J; junction bases unmatched: 8. This CDR3 has 14 residues.

This chain connects TRBV28 to TRBJ2-7; D uncertain. CDR3 length equals 16 residues. CDR1 is MDHEN and CDR2 is SYDVKM in the germline V gene. The ends were cut back, 3 bases at V and 0 bases at J, with 15 bases in the middle. CDR3 sequence (DNA): TGTGCCAGCAGTTTCGATCTACAGACTTTCTCCTACGAGCAGTACTTC. Translating it yields CASSFDLQTFSYEQYF.

The chain combines TRBV2 with TRBJ2-1; the D gene is possibly TRBD2 (5 bases). This CDR3 comprises 14 residues. V lost 6 bases, J lost 1 base, and 10 bases lay in between. Germline values: CDR1 SNHLY, CDR2 FYNNEI. Here the CDR3 reads CASRDSLSYNEQFF. Here the CDR3 DNA reads TGTGCCAGCAGGGACTCCCTATCCTACAATGAGCAGTTCTTC.

The chain combines TRBV28 with TRBJ1-1, with D tentatively TRBD1 (6 bases). Trimming took off 8 bases at V and 4 bases at J, with 17 bases between the two ends. CDR1 and CDR2 (germline): MDHEN, SYDVKM. The CDR3 consists of 14 residues. CDR3 residues: CASQRGGGATEAFF. CDR3 nucleotide sequence: TGTGCCAGCCAAAGAGGGGGGGGCGCCACTGAAGCTTTCTTT.

This chain joins TRBV6-5 and TRBJ1-2, with D unresolved. CDR1 is MNHEY and CDR2 is SVGAGI in the germline V gene. The CDR3 is made up of 15 amino acids. Trimming shortened V by 0 bases and J by 2 bases, and 10 bases separated the two germline ends. The CDR3 coding sequence is TGTGCCAGCAGTTACTCGATTTGGAAGAACTATGGCTACACCTTC. The encoded protein is CASSYSIWKNYGYTF.

This chain uses TRBV19 with TRBJ2-3, with TRBD1 identical over 8 bases. The CDR3 is 15 residues long. The V gene's germline CDR1 is LNHDA and CDR2 SQIVND (reference sequence). J lost 1 base, V lost 8 bases, and 8 bases had no gene match. The CDR3 bases are TGTGCCAGTTCACCACAGGGGGTCGGCACAGATACGCAGTATTTT. It is translated as CASSPQGVGTDTQYF.

The chain combines TRBV6-1 with TRBJ1-2, with 9 bases identical to TRBD1. CDR3 length: 15 amino acids. V gave up 4 bases and J gave up 2 bases; unmatched junction bases: 5. Germline lookup yields CDR1 MNHNS and CDR2 SASEGT. CDR3 loop: CASSASGTGNYGYTF. The CDR3 DNA follows: TGTGCCAGCAGTGCCTCTGGGACAGGGAACTATGGCTACACCTTC.

The chain has TRBV27 and TRBJ2-7; 8 nucleotides match TRBD1. CDR1 is MNHEY and CDR2 is SMNVEV in the germline V gene (reference sequence). The CDR3 totals 14 residues. The junction had 10 bases not matched to a gene; V was cut back by 3 bases and J by 9 bases. The CDR3, as DNA: TGTGCCAGCAGTTTCCAAACAGGGGGTGATGGGCAGTACTTC. It is translated as CASSFQTGGDGQYF.

The CDR3 DNA follows: TGTGCCAGCAGTGTGGGACAGGGGGAGACTGAAGCTTTCTTT. Its protein is CASSVGQGETEAFF. This chain links TRBV2 with TRBJ1-1; 11 nucleotides match TRBD1. Looked up from germline, CDR1 is SNHLY and CDR2 is FYNNEI. The CDR3 consists of 14 residues. V was clipped by 4 bases and J by 5 bases; unmatched bases: 3.

The chain recombines TRBV25-1 with TRBJ2-2; 10 bases align to TRBD2. This CDR3 region has 17 residues. CDR1 is MGHDK and CDR2 is SYGVNS in the germline V gene. V lost 7 bases to trimming and J lost 8 bases; unmatched junction nucleotides: 16. In DNA form, the CDR3 reads TGTGCCAGCATCGCCTCAATTCCTAGCGGGGGCCCTGGGGAGCTGTTTTTT. Encoded protein: CASIASIPSGGPGELFF.

This clone was counted at least ten times. The CDR3 region has the DNA TGTGCCAGTAGCTATGACAGGGTGGGCACCGGGGAGCTGTTTTTT. Amino acids: CASSYDRVGTGELFF. The chain links TRBV19 to TRBJ2-2, with TRBD1 matching 7 bases. Germline CDR1 LNHDA, CDR2 SQIVND (reference sequence). The CDR3 is 15 amino acids. V lost 6 bases, J lost 4 bases, and 8 bases stayed unmatched.

In its sample, this clone was seen a few times. The chain is built from TRBV10-1 and TRBJ2-7; TRBD2 aligns across 14 bases. From germline, CDR1 is WNHNN and CDR2 SYGVQD (reference sequence). The junction had 7 bases not matched to a gene; V was cut back by 3 bases and J by 3 bases. The CDR3 has 17 amino acids. CDR3 in amino acids: CASSERLAGGNHYEQYF. CDR3 nucleotide sequence: TGCGCCAGCAGTGAAAGACTAGCGGGAGGGAACCACTACGAGCAGTACTTC.

The CDR3 nucleotides are TGTGCCAGCACCTCGTACGGGGGAGGCACCGGGGAGCTGTTTTTT. It specifies CASTSYGGGTGELFF. This sequence joins TRBV11-2 and TRBJ2-2; maybe TRBD2 (6 bases). V was pared by 7 bases and J by 4 bases, with 16 bases between. CDR3 length: 15 residues. Germline CDR1 is SGHAT and CDR2 is FQNNGV.

This chain uses TRBV5-1 with TRBJ2-5; 7 bases are a match to TRBD1. The last part of the DNA fits TRBJ2-7 better; the J call may be wrong. The germline V gene encodes CDR1 SGHRS and CDR2 YFSETQ. The CDR3 has 14 residues. In DNA form, the CDR3 reads TGCGCCAGCAGCTTTGACAGGGAATCCTACGAGCAGTACTTC. This translates into CASSFDRESYEQYF.

This chain links TRBV5-1 with TRBJ2-7; TRBD2 matches at 9 bases. Germline V gives CDR1 SGHRS, CDR2 YFSETQ. The CDR3 totals 16 residues. The trim removed 0 bases at V and 3 bases at J, leaving 7 bases unmatched. Written as DNA, the CDR3 is TGCGCCAGCAGCTTGGGTCAGGCGGGAGGGAGCTACGAGCAGTACTTC. Translated, it gives CASSLGQAGGSYEQYF.

The chain joins TRBV11-2 to TRBJ1-2, with unresolved D. Germline V gene data show CDR1 as SGHAT and CDR2 as FQNNGV. This CDR3 is 11 amino acids long. V was shortened by 4 bases and J by 7 bases, with 7 bases between the two germline ends. In DNA, the CDR3 is TGTGCCAGCAGCTCCACCTTTGGCTACACCTTC. Its translation: CASSSTFGYTF.

V gene TRBV27 combines with J gene TRBJ2-1; D not resolved. The germline CDR1 and CDR2 sequences are MNHEY and SMNVEV (reference sequence). The CDR3 runs to 13 residues. With 5 bases removed from V and 3 bases from J, the gap between germline ends came to 8 bases. CDR3 residues: CASSTPIYNEQFF. CDR3 DNA: TGTGCCAGCAGTACCCCAATCTACAATGAGCAGTTCTTC.

The chain joins TRBV21-1 to TRBJ2-3; TRBD2, the table's D call, was not compared with the DNA. TRBV21-1 is designated a pseudogene. This CDR3 is built from 17 residues. The CDR3 spells CASSEMTSGRRTDTQYF. For the CDR3, the DNA is TGTGCCAGCAGCGAGATGACTAGCGGGAGACGCACAGATACGCAGTATTTT.